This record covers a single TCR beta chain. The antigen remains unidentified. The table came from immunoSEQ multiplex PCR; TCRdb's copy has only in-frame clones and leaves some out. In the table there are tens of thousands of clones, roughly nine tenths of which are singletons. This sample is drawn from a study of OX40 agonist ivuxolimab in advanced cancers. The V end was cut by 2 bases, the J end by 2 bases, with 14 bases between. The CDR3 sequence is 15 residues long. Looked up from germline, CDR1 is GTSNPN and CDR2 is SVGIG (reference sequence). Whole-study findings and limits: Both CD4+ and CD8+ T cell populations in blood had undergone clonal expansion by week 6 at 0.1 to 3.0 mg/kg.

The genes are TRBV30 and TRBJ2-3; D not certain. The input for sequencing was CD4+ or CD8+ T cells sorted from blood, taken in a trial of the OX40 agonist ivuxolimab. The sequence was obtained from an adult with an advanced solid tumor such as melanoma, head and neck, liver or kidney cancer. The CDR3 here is CAWSWQTTFTDTQYF. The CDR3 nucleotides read TGTGCCTGGAGTTGGCAGACGACTTTCACAGATACGCAGTATTTT.